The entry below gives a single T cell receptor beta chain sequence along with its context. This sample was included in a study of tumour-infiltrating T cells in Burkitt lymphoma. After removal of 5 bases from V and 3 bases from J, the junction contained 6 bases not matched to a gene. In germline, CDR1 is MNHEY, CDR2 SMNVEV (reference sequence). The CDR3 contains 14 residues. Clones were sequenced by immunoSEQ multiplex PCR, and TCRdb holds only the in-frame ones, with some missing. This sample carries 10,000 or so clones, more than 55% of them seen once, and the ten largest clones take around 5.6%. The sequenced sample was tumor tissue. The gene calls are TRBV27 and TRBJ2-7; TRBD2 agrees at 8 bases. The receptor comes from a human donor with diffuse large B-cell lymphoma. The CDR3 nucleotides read TGTGCCAGCAGTCCCGAGGCGGGAGGCTACGAGCAGTACTTC. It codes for CASSPEAGGYEQYF.